A single sample is the source of the 25 T cell receptor beta chains below, sequenced in a study of blood T cell repertoires in COVID-19. Sequencing was performed with immunoSEQ multiplex PCR; in TCRdb, only in-frame clones are kept and a portion is missing. The sample has fewer than 250,000 clones; almost 85% are singletons. The specimen was peripheral blood. Source of these receptors: a man aged 50-60 years with acute or convalescent COVID-19.

This chain links TRBV7-3 with TRBJ1-2, with 9 bases that match TRBD1. Germline values: CDR1 SGHTA, CDR2 FQGTGA. The CDR3 runs 15 residues. V was pared by 2 bases and J by 4 bases, with 5 bases of the junction left unmatched. The CDR3 reads CASSLQGQGVYGYTF. DNA for the CDR3: TGTGCCAGCAGCTTACAGGGACAGGGTGTCTATGGCTACACCTTC.

The V call is TRBV14, the J call TRBJ2-7; D gene uncertain. Germline CDR1 SGHDN, CDR2 FVKESK. The CDR3 has 13 amino acids. V shed 4 bases and J shed 6 bases, with 13 bases lying between them. The CDR3 region has the DNA TGTGCCAGCAGCCTCACATGGGCCCGCGAGCAGTACTTC. It translates to CASSLTWAREQYF.

This chain connects TRBV5-1 to TRBJ1-2, with D possibly TRBD1 on 5 matching bases. The CDR3 has 14 amino acids. Trimming stripped 1 base from V and 4 bases from J, with 11 bases between. CDR1 and CDR2 from the germline V gene are SGHRS and YFSETQ. The CDR3 DNA reads TGCGCCAGCAGCTTGAATCCAGGGCCCTATGGCTACACCTTC. Translated, it gives CASSLNPGPYGYTF.

CDR3 in amino acids: CASSATGGRSRGYGYTF. The CDR3 DNA reads as TGTGCCAGTAGTGCGACAGGGGGACGAAGTAGAGGGTATGGCTACACCTTC. This sequence joins TRBV19 and TRBJ1-2; 9 bases align to TRBD1. Looked up from germline, CDR1 is LNHDA and CDR2 is SQIVND (reference sequence). This CDR3 is 17 amino acids long. The junction had 15 bases not matched to a gene; V was cut back by 5 bases and J by 5 bases.

The V gene is TRBV7-2, the J gene TRBJ2-7, with D perhaps TRBD2 (5 bases). V was trimmed by 5 bases and J by 2 bases, leaving 16 bases between them. In germline, CDR1 is SGHTA, CDR2 FQGNSA. The CDR3 has 15 residues. The DNA of the CDR3 is TGTGCCAGCAGCCCAACCGGGATACGGGCCTACGAGCAGTACTTC. Encoded protein: CASSPTGIRAYEQYF. Combining the CDR3 with reference TRBV7-2 and TRBJ2-7 gives the whole variable domain GAGVSQSPSNKVTEKGKDVELRCDPISGHTALYWYRQSLGQGLEFLIYFQGNSAPDKSGLPSDRFSAERTGGSVSTLTIQRTQQEDSAVYLCASSPTGIRAYEQYFGPGTRLTVT.

This chain connects TRBV5-4 to TRBJ2-3; TRBD1 matches 10 bases. The V segment lost 3 bases and the J segment 2 bases; nucleotides outside the gene matches: 12. Germline assignment: CDR1 SGHNT and CDR2 YYREEE (reference sequence). The CDR3 spans 18 residues. CDR3 nucleotides: TGTGCCAGCAGCTCCAGGACAGGGGGGGTTTTTTCCACAGATACGCAGTATTTT. Translating it yields CASSSRTGGVFSTDTQYF.

This clone appeared a single time. V gene TRBV12-3 or TRBV12-4 combines with J gene TRBJ2-7; D may be TRBD1 (6 bases). The CDR3 sequence is 11 residues long. Trimming stripped 6 bases from V and 5 bases from J, with 8 bases between. CDR3 nucleotide sequence: TGTGCCAGCAGGTACAGGGACGAGCAGTACTTC. It is translated as CASRYRDEQYF.

The chain has TRBV5-4 and TRBJ1-1; the match to TRBD1 covers 8 bases. Germline V gives CDR1 SGHNT, CDR2 YYREEE (reference sequence). The junction had 9 bases not matched to a gene; V was cut back by 4 bases and J by 7 bases. CDR3 size: 14 residues. The CDR3 reads CASSPTRTGFEAFF. Here the CDR3 DNA reads TGTGCCAGCAGCCCAACCCGGACAGGGTTTGAAGCTTTCTTT.

J is TRBJ2-5 and V is TRBV18, with D unclear. V dropped 6 bases and J dropped 5 bases, with 13 bases sitting between them. Germline CDR1 and CDR2: KGHSH and LQKENI. The CDR3 has 13 residues. The CDR3: CASSPAQVETQYF. The CDR3, as DNA: TGTGCCAGCTCCCCAGCCCAGGTGGAGACCCAGTACTTC.

V is TRBV18 and J is TRBJ2-7; 8 bases map to TRBD1. This CDR3 is 14 amino acids long. Germline assignment: CDR1 KGHSH and CDR2 LQKENI. V was pared by 6 bases and J by 0 bases, with 4 bases of the junction left unmatched. This CDR3 is CASSAGTGSYEQYF. The CDR3 nucleotides read TGTGCCAGCTCCGCCGGGACAGGCTCCTACGAGCAGTACTTC.

The gene calls are TRBV6-6 and TRBJ1-4; the match to TRBD1 covers 7 bases. The V gene's germline CDR1 is MNHNY and CDR2 SVGAGI (reference sequence). The CDR3 extends over 14 amino acids. Unmatched junction bases numbered 9, after V lost 10 bases and J lost 4 bases. CDR3 coding DNA: TGTGCCACCTTTGGGACAGTTAATAATGAAAAACTGTTTTTT. This translates into CATFGTVNNEKLFF.

As DNA, the CDR3 is TGTGCCAGCAGCCAAGTTTGGCGTGGGCCCAATAATTCACCCCTCCACTTT. It specifies CASSQVWRGPNNSPLHF. The genes are TRBV3-1 (or the pseudogene TRBV3-2) and TRBJ1-6; D gene unclear. The CDR3 extends over 17 amino acids. Germline assignment: CDR1 LGHDT and CDR2 YNNKEL (reference sequence). V lost 1 base and J 5 bases, leaving 15 bases between the germline ends.

The rearrangement uses TRBV9 and TRBJ2-3; the match to TRBD2 covers 10 bases. V lost 4 bases, J lost 4 bases, and 9 bases stayed unmatched. Germline loops: CDR1 SGDLS, CDR2 YYNGEE. The CDR3 sequence is 16 residues long. CDR3: CASSPLSGGGPDTQYF. In DNA form, the CDR3 reads TGTGCCAGCAGCCCCCTAAGCGGGGGGGGTCCAGATACGCAGTATTTT.

V is TRBV18 and J is TRBJ1-5; 7 nucleotides match TRBD1. CDR1 is KGHSH and CDR2 is LQKENI in the germline V gene. With 4 bases clipped from V and 5 bases from J, the junction kept 8 bases outside the gene matches. This CDR3 has 15 amino acids. CDR3 sequence reads: CASSLGQDGYQPQHF. The CDR3 nucleotides are TGTGCCAGCTCACTTGGACAGGATGGGTATCAGCCCCAGCATTTT.

V usage is TRBV4-2 and J usage is TRBJ2-7, with 9 nucleotides matching TRBD2. With V trimmed by 3 bases and J by 3 bases, 15 bases remained unmatched. CDR3 length: 18 residues. Germline-derived CDR1 and CDR2 are LGHNA and YNFKEQ. The CDR3 is CASSHQLSGGFRDYEQYF. The CDR3 DNA reads as TGTGCCAGCAGCCACCAGCTTAGCGGGGGATTCCGGGACTACGAGCAGTACTTC.

The chain employs TRBV9 and TRBJ1-1, with D perhaps TRBD1 (6 bases). V was clipped by 3 bases and J by 5 bases, with 11 bases between them. This CDR3 has 13 amino acids. From germline, CDR1 is SGDLS and CDR2 YYNGEE. The CDR3 sequence: CASSDLRGTEAFF. The CDR3 bases are TGTGCCAGCAGCGACCTCAGGGGTACTGAAGCTTTCTTT.

The V gene is TRBV5-4, the J gene TRBJ2-7; perhaps TRBD1 as D (6 bases). The V end lost 2 bases, the J end lost 1 base, and 7 bases lay between the germline ends. Germline assignment: CDR1 SGHNT and CDR2 YYREEE (reference sequence). There are 13 residues in the CDR3. The CDR3 region has the DNA TGTGCCAGCAGCTTCGACAGGTCCTACGAGCAGTACTTC. Translation gives CASSFDRSYEQYF.

The J gene is TRBJ2-3, the V gene TRBV28; D uncertain. The CDR3 sequence is 11 residues long. Germline-derived CDR1 and CDR2 are MDHEN and SYDVKM. V was pared by 3 bases and J by 9 bases, with 7 bases between. This CDR3 is CASSFDSTQYF. As DNA, the CDR3 is TGTGCCAGCAGTTTCGACTCCACGCAGTATTTT.

CDR3 amino acids: CASSRGSHQSVSYEQYF. The CDR3 bases are TGTGCCAGCAGCCGAGGTAGTCATCAGTCCGTCTCCTACGAGCAGTACTTC. This sequence joins TRBV14 and TRBJ2-7, with D hard to call. The CDR3 contains 17 residues. Germline loops: CDR1 SGHDN, CDR2 FVKESK. V shed 4 bases and J shed 0 bases, with 19 bases lying between them.

As DNA, the CDR3 is TGCGCCAGCAGCCTCACAGGATCGGGCACTGAAGCTTTCTTT. It codes for CASSLTGSGTEAFF. The rearrangement links TRBV5-1 to TRBJ1-1; D possibly corresponds to TRBD1 (5 bases). Germline V gene data show CDR1 as SGHRS and CDR2 as YFSETQ. The CDR3 consists of 14 residues. V lost 4 bases and J 4 bases, leaving 14 bases between the germline ends. The full variable domain, with the rest looked up from reference TRBV5-1 and TRBJ1-1, is KAGVTQTPRYLIKTRGQQVTLSCSPISGHRSVSWYQQTPGQGLQFLFEYFSETQRNKGNFPGRFSGRQFSNSRSEMNVSTLELGDSALYLCASSLTGSGTEAFFGQGTRLTVV.

This clone was seen once. This sequence joins TRBV4-1 and TRBJ2-3; D is ambiguous. The germline V gene encodes CDR1 MGHRA and CDR2 YSYEKL. The CDR3 runs 17 residues. Trimming cost V 0 bases and J 0 bases, with 13 bases left between them. CDR3 in DNA: TGCGCCAGCAGCCAAGATTTTAATCAAGCTAGCACAGATACGCAGTATTTT. Protein product: CASSQDFNQASTDTQYF.

V gene TRBV19 combines with J gene TRBJ1-5; TRBD1 matches 7 bases. V was pared by 2 bases and J by 4 bases, with 17 bases of the junction left unmatched. CDR1 and CDR2 (germline): LNHDA, SQIVND (reference sequence). The CDR3 contains 19 residues. The DNA for the CDR3 is TGTGCCAGTAGTATAACCCTGACAGGGTATTCCCTAGCAAATCAGCCCCAGCATTTT. It codes for CASSITLTGYSLANQPQHF.

The V call is TRBV5-4, the J call TRBJ1-1; D uncertain. V was cut by 0 bases and J by 1 base, with 10 bases left in between. The CDR3 extends over 15 amino acids. Germline V lookup: CDR1 SGHNT, CDR2 YYREEE (reference sequence). The CDR3 nucleotides read TGTGCCAGCAGCTTGGGTGGTCGGTCGAACACTGAAGCTTTCTTT. Translating gives CASSLGGRSNTEAFF. Based on the CDR3 plus reference TRBV5-4 and TRBJ1-1, the full variable domain is ETGVTQSPTHLIKTRGQQVTLRCSSQSGHNTVSWYQQALGQGPQFIFQYYREEENGRGNFPPRFSGLQFPNYSSELNVNALELDDSALYLCASSLGGRSNTEAFFGQGTRLTVV.

This clone has just one count. The chain joins TRBV6-5 to TRBJ2-7; 7 bases match TRBD1. V dropped 6 bases and J dropped 2; count of bases not matched to a gene: 4. The CDR3 contains 13 residues. Germline loops: CDR1 MNHEY, CDR2 SVGAGI. The CDR3 DNA sequence: TGTGCCAGCAGGGGGACAGCTACCTACGAGCAGTACTTC. Its translation: CASRGTATYEQYF.

V is TRBV4-1 and J is TRBJ2-7; 9 nucleotides align to TRBD1. V dropped 4 bases and J dropped 6; count of bases not matched to a gene: 13. The CDR3 spans 16 residues. CDR1 MGHRA and CDR2 YSYEKL come from the germline V gene. The DNA for the CDR3 is TGCGCCAGCAGCCGTTCCCCGGGACAGGGTGTCTCCGAGCAGTACTTC. This gives the protein CASSRSPGQGVSEQYF.